Shown below are 27 T cell receptor beta chains from a single sample sequenced in a study of shared clonotypes between healthy human individuals. Naive CD8 cells comprised CD45RO-negative, CCR7-positively selected cells, excluding terminally differentiated effector memory CD45RA+ cells. Generated by immunoSEQ multiplex PCR, the TCRdb table keeps only in-frame clones and is missing some. The repertoire includes over 2 million clones, around 96% of them detected once, and roughly 1.1% sits in the top ten. The sample was naive CD8+ T cells sorted from blood. The receptors were gathered from a man younger than 35 in good health.

The chain links TRBV25-1 to TRBJ2-1, with TRBD2 matching over 7 bases. CDR1 and CDR2 from the germline V gene are MGHDK and SYGVNS. The CDR3 covers 15 residues. V shed 4 bases, J shed 9 bases, and the junction held 12 bases outside the gene matches. In DNA form, the CDR3 reads TGTGCCAGCAGTGGTTTATCCGGACTAGGCAGTGAGCAGTTCTTC. Its protein is CASSGLSGLGSEQFF.

The genes are TRBV7-2 and TRBJ2-2; 10 bases map to TRBD2. The CDR3 is 15 amino acids. Germline loops: CDR1 SGHTA, CDR2 FQGNSA. J gave up 10 bases and V 4 bases, and 9 bases lay outside the gene matches. CDR3 in amino acids: CASSSGTSVWVELFF. DNA of the CDR3: TGTGCCAGCAGCTCCGGGACTAGCGTCTGGGTGGAGCTGTTTTTT.

The chain recombines TRBV5-1 with TRBJ2-3; 11 bases line up with TRBD2. CDR1 is SGHRS, CDR2 YFSETQ, per germline. The CDR3 loop spans 17 amino acids. Losses at the gene ends were 4 bases for V and 0 bases for J; bases not matched to a gene: 7. The CDR3 loop is CASSVTGLAVSTDTQYF. In DNA form, the CDR3 reads TGCGCCAGCAGCGTAACGGGACTAGCGGTTAGCACAGATACGCAGTATTTT.

This clone was counted a few times. The chain uses TRBV6-1 and TRBJ1-6; D is unclear. With 2 bases removed from V and 5 bases from J, the gap between germline ends came to 4 bases. The V gene's germline CDR1 is MNHNS and CDR2 SASEGT. The CDR3 sequence is 13 residues long. In DNA form, the CDR3 reads TGTGCCAGCAGTGAACGGCATAATTCACCCCTCCACTTT. Translation gives CASSERHNSPLHF.

The genes are TRBV6-1 and TRBJ2-3; D may be TRBD1 (6 bases). V gave up 10 bases and J gave up 2 bases, with 19 bases separating them. This CDR3 region has 15 residues. Germline V gene sequence: CDR1 MNHNS, CDR2 SASEGT. This CDR3 reads CATRGTAFFTDTQYF. Here the CDR3 DNA reads TGTGCCACCAGGGGTACTGCCTTTTTCACAGATACGCAGTATTTT.

This chain connects TRBV5-1 to TRBJ2-7, with 14 bases lining up with TRBD2. The ends lost 3 bases at V and 4 bases at J; junction bases unmatched: 3. Germline values: CDR1 SGHRS, CDR2 YFSETQ. The CDR3 is 15 residues long. The CDR3: CASSYGTSGSYEQYF. The CDR3 DNA follows: TGCGCCAGCAGCTACGGGACTAGCGGGAGTTACGAGCAGTACTTC.

CDR3 sequence (DNA): TGTGCCTGGAGTGAGGCCGGGACAGGGGACTACGAGCAGTACTTC. Translation: CAWSEAGTGDYEQYF. This sequence joins TRBV30 and TRBJ2-7; 10 positions agree with TRBD1. CDR3 length: 15 amino acids. J was trimmed by 3 bases and V by 1 base; bases with no gene match: 6. CDR1 is GTSNPN and CDR2 is SVGIG in the germline V gene (reference sequence).

This clone was observed a handful of times. The V and J genes are TRBV6-1 and TRBJ2-7; a possible D gene is TRBD1 (6 bases). Trimming removed 6 bases from V and 3 bases from J, with 12 bases in between. Germline CDR1 and CDR2: MNHNS and SASEGT. CDR3 size: 13 residues. The CDR3 coding sequence is TGTGCCAGCAGAGAGGGACAAAACTACGAGCAGTACTTC. Translation: CASREGQNYEQYF.

This chain joins TRBV28 and TRBJ2-7; D may correspond to TRBD1 or TRBD2 (5 bases each). Germline V gene sequence: CDR1 MDHEN, CDR2 SYDVKM. V was cut by 10 bases and J by 3 bases, with 16 bases left in between. The CDR3 is made up of 13 amino acids. This CDR3 is CATNGAEFYEQYF. The CDR3 DNA is TGTGCCACCAACGGGGCGGAGTTCTACGAGCAGTACTTC.

CDR3 in DNA: TGTGCCAGCAGCTTATCGGGGACAGGGGTATACGAGCAGTACTTC. This sequence encodes CASSLSGTGVYEQYF. The chain has TRBV7-2 and TRBJ2-7; 10 bases map to TRBD1. The CDR3 contains 15 residues. With 2 bases clipped from V and 4 bases from J, the junction kept 5 bases outside the gene matches. Germline V CDR1 and CDR2: SGHTA, FQGNSA.

On this clone: This sample includes further DNA sequences coding for the same CDR3. The chain combines TRBV6-1 with TRBJ2-7; 8 nucleotides align to TRBD2. Trimming took 2 bases from V and 2 from J; bases not matched to a gene: 5. CDR3 length: 15 residues. CDR1 MNHNS and CDR2 SASEGT come from the germline V gene. The CDR3 DNA follows: TGTGCCAGCAGTGAATTGGGACTAGGAGCCTACGAGCAGTACTTC. It specifies CASSELGLGAYEQYF.

A word on this clone: The same CDR3 can be traced to other DNA sequences in this sample. The rearrangement uses TRBV6-5 and TRBJ1-1; no definite D call. Between the trimmed V and J ends, which lost 0 bases and 0 bases, there was a span of 2 bases. Germline CDR1 reads MNHEY; CDR2 reads SVGAGI. CDR3 length equals 13 residues. The CDR3 loop is CASSYSLNTEAFF. Written as DNA, the CDR3 is TGTGCCAGCAGTTACTCCTTGAACACTGAAGCTTTCTTT.

This clone was seen a few times. This chain links TRBV2 with TRBJ1-2; the D is unclear. The V and J ends lost 2 bases and 3 bases respectively, with 7 bases between them. The CDR3 has 13 amino acids. Germline V gives CDR1 SNHLY, CDR2 FYNNEI. The CDR3 sequence: CASSERTDYGYTF. In DNA form, the CDR3 reads TGTGCCAGCAGTGAACGGACCGACTATGGCTACACCTTC.

This chain uses TRBV9 with TRBJ2-1; D not resolved. CDR1 and CDR2 (germline): SGDLS, YYNGEE. Trimming cost V 3 bases and J 10 bases, with 23 bases left between them. The CDR3 totals 16 residues. CDR3 coding DNA: TGTGCCAGCAGCGAGGGCCCCGCCGGTTTAGCTTACGAGCAGTTCTTC. Its translation: CASSEGPAGLAYEQFF.

The chain uses TRBV7-3 and TRBJ2-4; D call uncertain. The ends were cut back, 2 bases at V and 8 bases at J, with 10 bases in the middle. This CDR3 has 13 amino acids. Germline loops: CDR1 SGHTA, CDR2 FQGTGA. The CDR3 region has the DNA TGTGCCAGCAGCTTAGGGCCAAAGGACATTCAGTACTTC. It is translated as CASSLGPKDIQYF.

This clone has only one observation. Other DNA sequences in the same sample also yield this CDR3. CDR3 nucleotide sequence: TGTGCCAGCAGTTCGGGACAGCTTAGCAATCAGCCCCAGCATTTT. Protein product: CASSSGQLSNQPQHF. The gene calls are TRBV28 and TRBJ1-5, with 7 bases that match TRBD1. V lost 4 bases and J lost 0; bases outside the gene matches: 3. Germline loops: CDR1 MDHEN, CDR2 SYDVKM. The CDR3 sequence is 15 residues long.

The J gene is TRBJ2-7, the V gene TRBV4-1; D ambiguous. CDR1 is MGHRA, CDR2 YSYEKL, per germline. Between the trimmed V and J ends, which lost 7 bases and 0 bases, there was a span of 13 bases. This CDR3 is built from 14 residues. CDR3 nucleotides: TGCGCCAGCACCGCGGCACAGAGCTCCTACGAGCAGTACTTC. As protein: CASTAAQSSYEQYF.

This chain connects TRBV27 to TRBJ1-1; D not resolved. Trimming pared 4 bases from V and 1 base from J, leaving 10 bases between. The germline V gene has CDR1 MNHEY and CDR2 SMNVEV (reference sequence). CDR3 length: 14 residues. This chain's CDR3 is CASSYAGSNTEAFF. In nucleotides, the CDR3 is TGTGCCAGCAGTTACGCAGGATCGAACACTGAAGCTTTCTTT.

The rearrangement joins TRBV28 to TRBJ2-7, with D perhaps matching TRBD2 (6 bases). V was shortened by 3 bases and J by 0 bases, with 12 bases between the two germline ends. CDR3 length: 15 residues. CDR1 and CDR2 (germline): MDHEN, SYDVKM. CDR3 nucleotide sequence: TGTGCCAGCAGTTTTGAAGCGGGCCTCTCCTACGAGCAGTACTTC. Amino acids: CASSFEAGLSYEQYF. Together with reference TRBV28 and TRBJ2-7, the CDR3 gives the full variable domain: DVKVTQSSRYLVKRTGEKVFLECVQDMDHENMFWYRQDPGLGLRLIYFSYDVKMKEKGDIPEGYSVSREKKERFSLILESASTNQTSMYLCASSFEAGLSYEQYFGPGTRLTVT.

As to this clone: This CDR3 is also generated by other DNA sequences in the sample. The chain combines TRBV5-5 with TRBJ2-7; 9 bases map to TRBD1. Germline V gives CDR1 SGHKS, CDR2 YYEKEE (reference sequence). The J segment lost 3 bases and the V segment lost 3 bases, leaving 4 bases of the junction unmatched. The length of the CDR3 is 14 residues. This chain's CDR3 is CASSSGTGIYEQYF. DNA for the CDR3: TGTGCCAGCAGCTCCGGGACAGGGATCTACGAGCAGTACTTC.

The chain has TRBV10-2 and TRBJ2-7; no clear D gene. CDR1 is WSHSY and CDR2 is SAAADI in the germline V gene. The CDR3 totals 15 residues. Trimming removed 0 bases at V and 0 bases at J, with 9 bases between. Here the CDR3 DNA reads TGCGCCAGCAGTGAGTCTCCAGGTCCCTCCTACGAGCAGTACTTC. As protein: CASSESPGPSYEQYF.

CDR3 nucleotide sequence: TGTGCCAGCAGCTTAGCCGGGGGGGAGCAGTACTTC. Protein sequence: CASSLAGGEQYF. V gene TRBV11-2 combines with J gene TRBJ2-7, with 7 nucleotides matching TRBD2. The trim removed 1 base at V and 7 bases at J, leaving 1 base unmatched. CDR1 SGHAT and CDR2 FQNNGV come from the germline V gene. The CDR3 runs 12 residues.

V is TRBV27 and J is TRBJ2-7, with 9 bases identical to TRBD1. Trimming at V came to 6 bases and at J to 6 bases, leaving 9 bases not matched to a gene. Germline CDR1 is MNHEY and CDR2 is SMNVEV (reference sequence). CDR3 length: 14 amino acids. The CDR3: CASRPGTGSFEQYF. CDR3 sequence (DNA): TGTGCCAGCAGGCCCGGGACAGGGTCGTTCGAGCAGTACTTC.

The genes are TRBV19 and TRBJ2-6; maybe TRBD2 (5 bases). Germline V gives CDR1 LNHDA, CDR2 SQIVND (reference sequence). V was cut by 3 bases and J by 2 bases, with 11 bases left in between. This CDR3 is built from 16 residues. CDR3: CASSMVPGTGANVLTF. CDR3 nucleotide sequence: TGTGCCAGTAGTATGGTACCGGGGACTGGGGCCAACGTCCTGACTTTC.

The rearrangement links TRBV30 to TRBJ2-5; D unclear. Germline CDR1 and CDR2: GTSNPN and SVGIG (reference sequence). This CDR3 contains 12 residues. Trimming removed 3 bases from V and 4 bases from J, with 9 bases in between. The CDR3, as DNA: TGTGCCTGGAGCCCCGACTCAGAGACCCAGTACTTC. Its protein product is CAWSPDSETQYF.

The chain couples TRBV27 to TRBJ1-1; 7 bases are shared with TRBD1. With 5 bases clipped from V and 5 bases from J, the junction kept 8 bases outside the gene matches. CDR1 MNHEY and CDR2 SMNVEV come from the germline V gene (reference sequence). The CDR3 length is 14 residues. CDR3 region: CASSLTQGQTEAFF. Here the CDR3 DNA reads TGTGCCAGCAGTCTTACACAGGGGCAGACTGAAGCTTTCTTT.

As concerns this clone: Other DNA sequences within the sample encode an identical CDR3. This sequence joins TRBV10-1 and TRBJ2-2; the D gene is possibly TRBD1 (5 bases). The CDR3 extends over 14 amino acids. Trimming removed 2 bases at V and 2 bases at J, with 6 bases between. Germline CDR1 reads WNHNN; CDR2 reads SYGVQD (reference sequence). CDR3 sequence: CASSETGNTGELFF. CDR3 nucleotides: TGCGCCAGCAGTGAGACAGGAAACACCGGGGAGCTGTTTTTT.